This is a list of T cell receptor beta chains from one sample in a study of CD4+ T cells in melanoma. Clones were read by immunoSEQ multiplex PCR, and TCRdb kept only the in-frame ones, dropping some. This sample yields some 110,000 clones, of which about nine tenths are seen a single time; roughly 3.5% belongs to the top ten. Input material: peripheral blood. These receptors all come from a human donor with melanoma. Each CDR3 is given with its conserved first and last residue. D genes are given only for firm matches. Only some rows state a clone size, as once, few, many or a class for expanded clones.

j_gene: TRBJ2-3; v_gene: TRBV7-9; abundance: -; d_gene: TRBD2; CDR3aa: CASSLGLAGETDTQYF; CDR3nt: TGTGCCAGCAGCTTAGGGCTAGCGGGAGAGACAGATACGCAGTATTTT
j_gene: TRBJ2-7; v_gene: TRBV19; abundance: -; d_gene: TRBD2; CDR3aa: CASSITGGMSYEQYF; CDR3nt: TGTGCCAGTAGTATCACGGGGGGGATGTCCTACGAGCAGTACTTC
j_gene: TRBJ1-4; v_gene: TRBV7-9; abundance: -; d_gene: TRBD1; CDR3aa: CASSFPETGTADEKLFF; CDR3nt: TGTGCCAGCAGCTTCCCAGAAACCGGGACAGCCGATGAAAAACTGTTTTTT
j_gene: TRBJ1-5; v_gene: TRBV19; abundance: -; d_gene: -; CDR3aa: CASSINRKGFNQPQHF; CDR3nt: TGTGCCAGTAGTATTAACAGGAAAGGTTTCAATCAGCCCCAGCATTTT
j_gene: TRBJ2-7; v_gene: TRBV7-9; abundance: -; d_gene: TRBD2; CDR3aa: CASSLVTSGKLQYF; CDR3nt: TGTGCCAGCAGCTTAGTTACTAGCGGAAAGTTGCAGTACTTC
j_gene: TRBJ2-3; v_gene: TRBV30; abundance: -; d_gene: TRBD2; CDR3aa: CAWSVALAGTDTQYF; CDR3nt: TGTGCCTGGAGTGTAGCCCTAGCGGGGACAGATACGCAGTATTTT
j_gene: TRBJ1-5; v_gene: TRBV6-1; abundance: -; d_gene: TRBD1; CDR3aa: CASSGETGGQPQHF; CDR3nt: TGTGCCAGCAGTGGAGAGACAGGGGGGCAGCCCCAGCATTTT
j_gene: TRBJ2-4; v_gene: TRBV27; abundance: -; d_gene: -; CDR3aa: CASNRTFQYF; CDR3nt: TGTGCCAGCAATCGGACTTTTCAGTACTTC
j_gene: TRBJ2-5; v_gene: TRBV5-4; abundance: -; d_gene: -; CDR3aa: CASSLDSASETQYF; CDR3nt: TGTGCCAGCAGCCTGGACAGCGCGTCGGAGACCCAGTACTTC
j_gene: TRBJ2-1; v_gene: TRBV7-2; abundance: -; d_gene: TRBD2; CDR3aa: CASSIRLAEHNEQFF; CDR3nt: TGTGCCAGCAGCATAAGACTAGCGGAGCACAATGAGCAGTTCTTC
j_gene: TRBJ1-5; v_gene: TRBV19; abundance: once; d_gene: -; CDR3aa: CASSYEGSSNQPQHF; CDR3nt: TGTGCCAGTTCCTATGAAGGGTCTAGCAATCAGCCCCAGCATTTT
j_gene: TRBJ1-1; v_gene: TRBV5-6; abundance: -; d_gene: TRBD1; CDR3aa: CASSQTGTETTEAFF; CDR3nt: TGTGCCAGCAGCCAAACCGGGACAGAGACCACTGAAGCTTTCTTT
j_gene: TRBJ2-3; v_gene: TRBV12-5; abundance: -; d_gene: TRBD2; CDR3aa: CASARLAVDTQYF; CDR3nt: TGTGCTAGTGCGAGGCTAGCGGTAGATACGCAGTATTTT
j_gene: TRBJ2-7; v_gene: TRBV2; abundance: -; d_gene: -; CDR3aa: CASSSTVNLYEQYF; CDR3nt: TGTGCCAGCAGTTCGACAGTTAACCTTTACGAGCAGTACTTC
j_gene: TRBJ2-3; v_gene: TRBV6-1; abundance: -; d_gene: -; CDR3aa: CASSYSNTQYF; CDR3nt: TGTGCCAGCAGTTACAGCAATACGCAGTATTTT
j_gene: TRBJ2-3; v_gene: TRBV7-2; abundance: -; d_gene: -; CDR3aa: CASSLGGRTSTDTQYF; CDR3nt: TGTGCCAGCAGCCTCGGGGGCCGAACTAGCACAGATACGCAGTATTTT
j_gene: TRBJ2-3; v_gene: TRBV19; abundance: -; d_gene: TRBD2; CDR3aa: CASIPTSGGIGTQYF; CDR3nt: TGTGCCAGTATCCCGACTAGCGGTGGGATAGGTACGCAGTATTTT
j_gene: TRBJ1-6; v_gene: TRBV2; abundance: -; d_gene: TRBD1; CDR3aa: CASSDGGGAYNSPLHF; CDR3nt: TGTGCCAGCAGTGACGGAGGGGGCGCCTATAATTCACCCCTCCACTTT
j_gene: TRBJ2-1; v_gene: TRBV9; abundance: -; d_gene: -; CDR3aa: CASSFGHGDYNEQFF; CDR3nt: TGTGCCAGCAGCTTCGGACATGGGGACTACAATGAGCAGTTCTTC
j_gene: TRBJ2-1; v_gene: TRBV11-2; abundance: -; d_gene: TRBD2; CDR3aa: CASSPPGREASGEQFF; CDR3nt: TGTGCCAGCAGCCCTCCCGGGCGGGAGGCCAGTGGTGAGCAGTTCTTC
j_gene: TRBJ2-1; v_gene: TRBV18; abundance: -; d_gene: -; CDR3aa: CASSPRTDNEQFF; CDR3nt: TGTGCCAGCTCACCAAGGACGGACAATGAGCAGTTCTTC
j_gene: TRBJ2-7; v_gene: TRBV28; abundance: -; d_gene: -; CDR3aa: CASSLRDSKGGPSSYEQYF; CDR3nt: TGTGCCAGCAGCCTTAGGGACTCCAAAGGAGGGCCTAGCTCCTACGAGCAGTACTTC
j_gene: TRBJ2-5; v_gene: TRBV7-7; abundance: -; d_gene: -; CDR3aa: CASSRDFEETQYF; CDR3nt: TGTGCCAGCAGCCGGGACTTCGAAGAGACCCAGTACTTC
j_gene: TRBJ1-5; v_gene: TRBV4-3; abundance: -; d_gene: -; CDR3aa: CASSQGTQIHQPQHF; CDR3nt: TGCGCCAGCAGCCAAGGCACACAGATACATCAGCCCCAGCATTTT
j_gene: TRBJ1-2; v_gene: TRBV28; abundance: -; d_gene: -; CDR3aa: CASRATGLSYTF; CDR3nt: TGTGCCAGCAGAGCAACAGGGTTGAGCTACACCTTC
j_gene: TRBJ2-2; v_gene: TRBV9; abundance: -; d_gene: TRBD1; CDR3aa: CASSGTRDRDVSGELFF; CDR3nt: TGTGCCAGCAGCGGAACGAGGGACAGGGATGTCTCCGGGGAGCTGTTTTTT
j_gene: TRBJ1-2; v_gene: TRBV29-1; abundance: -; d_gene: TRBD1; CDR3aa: CSVPGQGHYGYTF; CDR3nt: TGCAGCGTCCCGGGACAGGGCCACTATGGCTACACCTTC
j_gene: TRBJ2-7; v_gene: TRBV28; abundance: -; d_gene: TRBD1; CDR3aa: CASSFSDRDYEQYF; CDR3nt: TGTGCCAGCAGTTTCTCTGACAGGGACTACGAGCAGTACTTC
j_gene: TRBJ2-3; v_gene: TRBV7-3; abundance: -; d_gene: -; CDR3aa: CASSPESGSTDTQYF; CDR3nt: TGTGCCAGCAGCCCCGAATCGGGGTCCACAGATACGCAGTATTTT
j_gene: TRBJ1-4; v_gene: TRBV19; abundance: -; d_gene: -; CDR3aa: CASSNIEGRGEKLFF; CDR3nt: TGTGCCAGTAGTAATATCGAGGGGCGAGGTGAAAAACTGTTTTTT
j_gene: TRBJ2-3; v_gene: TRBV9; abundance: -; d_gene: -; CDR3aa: CASSVDRTDTQYF; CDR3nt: TGTGCCAGCAGCGTAGATAGGACAGATACGCAGTATTTT
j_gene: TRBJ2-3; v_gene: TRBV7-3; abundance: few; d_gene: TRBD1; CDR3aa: CASSQTGSYDTQYF; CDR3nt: TGTGCCAGCAGCCAGACAGGGTCCTACGATACGCAGTATTTT
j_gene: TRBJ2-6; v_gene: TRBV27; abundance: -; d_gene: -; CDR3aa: CASSYRGAHWSGANVLTF; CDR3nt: TGTGCCAGCAGTTATCGGGGGGCTCACTGGTCTGGGGCCAACGTCCTGACTTTC
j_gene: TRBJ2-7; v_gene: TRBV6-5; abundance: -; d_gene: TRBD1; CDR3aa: CASSYNPTDRYYEQYF; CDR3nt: TGTGCCAGCAGTTACAACCCTACGGACAGGTACTACGAGCAGTACTTC
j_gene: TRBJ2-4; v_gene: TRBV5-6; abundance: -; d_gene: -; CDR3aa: CASSLVAEAKNIQYF; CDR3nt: TGTGCCAGCAGCTTGGTTGCGGAAGCCAAAAACATTCAGTACTTC
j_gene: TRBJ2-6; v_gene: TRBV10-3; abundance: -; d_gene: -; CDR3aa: CATATSSGANVLTF; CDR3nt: TGTGCCACCGCAACCAGCTCTGGGGCCAACGTCCTGACTTTC
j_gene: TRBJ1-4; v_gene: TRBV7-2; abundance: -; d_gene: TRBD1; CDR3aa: CASSPDSGTETF; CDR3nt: TGTGCCAGCAGCCCTGATTCCGGGACAGAGACTTTT
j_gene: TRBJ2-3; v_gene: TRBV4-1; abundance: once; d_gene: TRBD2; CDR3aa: CASSQSRTSGSTDTQYF; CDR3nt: TGCGCCAGCAGCCAAAGTCGGACTAGCGGGAGCACAGATACGCAGTATTTT
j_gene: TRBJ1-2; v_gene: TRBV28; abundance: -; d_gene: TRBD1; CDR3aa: CASTRGTGGGGYTF; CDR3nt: TGTGCCAGCACCCGGGGGACAGGGGGCGGTGGCTACACCTTC
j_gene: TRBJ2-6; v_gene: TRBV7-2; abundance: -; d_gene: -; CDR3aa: CASSTRQAGYSGANVLTF; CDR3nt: TGTGCCAGCAGCACTCGACAGGCGGGCTACTCTGGGGCCAACGTCCTGACTTTC
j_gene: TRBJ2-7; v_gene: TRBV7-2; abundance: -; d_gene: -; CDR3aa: CASSLTADRYEQYF; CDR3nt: TGTGCCAGCAGCTTAACCGCAGACAGATACGAGCAGTACTTC
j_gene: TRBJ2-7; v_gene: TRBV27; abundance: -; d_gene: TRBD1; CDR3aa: CASSSGQGHSYEQYF; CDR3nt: TGTGCCAGCAGCTCGGGACAGGGGCACTCCTACGAGCAGTACTTC
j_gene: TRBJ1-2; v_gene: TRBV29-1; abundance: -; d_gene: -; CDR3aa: CSVVGANYGYTF; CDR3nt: TGCAGCGTTGTGGGGGCTAACTATGGCTACACCTTC
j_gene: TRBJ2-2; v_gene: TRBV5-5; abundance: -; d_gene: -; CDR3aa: CASSLLDTGELFF; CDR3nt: TGTGCCAGCAGCTTGCTGGACACCGGGGAGCTGTTTTTT
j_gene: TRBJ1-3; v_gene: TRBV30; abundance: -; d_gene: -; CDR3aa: CAWSVGQRNTIYF; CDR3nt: TGTGCCTGGAGTGTTGGGCAGAGAAACACCATATATTTT
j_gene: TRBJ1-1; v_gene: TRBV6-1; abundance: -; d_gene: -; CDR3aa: CASSEWGASLNTEAFF; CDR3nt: TGTGCCAGCAGTGAATGGGGGGCAAGCTTGAACACTGAAGCTTTCTTT
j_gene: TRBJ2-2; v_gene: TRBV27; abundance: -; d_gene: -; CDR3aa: CATRKGITGNTGELFF; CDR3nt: TGTGCCACCCGAAAAGGTATTACAGGGAACACCGGGGAGCTGTTTTTT
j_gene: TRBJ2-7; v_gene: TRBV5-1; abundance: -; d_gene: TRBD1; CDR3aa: CASSLTRDSQISYEQYF; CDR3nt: TGCGCCAGCAGTCTAACAAGGGACAGCCAGATCTCCTACGAGCAGTACTTC
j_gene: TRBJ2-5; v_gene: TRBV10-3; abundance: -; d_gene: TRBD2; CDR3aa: CAISAGREGQETQYF; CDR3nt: TGTGCCATCAGTGCGGGCAGGGAGGGCCAAGAGACCCAGTACTTC
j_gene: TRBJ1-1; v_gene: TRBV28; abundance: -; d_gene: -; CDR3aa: CASSSGSEAFF; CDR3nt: TGTGCCAGCAGCTCAGGGTCTGAAGCTTTCTTT